Included here is one T cell receptor (beta chain) sequence, with context. V lost 7 bases and J lost 5; bases outside the gene matches: 12. This CDR3 has 16 residues. The germline CDR1 and CDR2 sequences are MNHEY and SMNVEV (reference sequence). After extraction with the RNeasy kit, roughly 0.5 to 1 ug of the RNA was reverse transcribed using random hexamers. Across 54 Vbeta and 13 Jbeta, TCR beta CDR3 was amplified with immunoSEQ multiplex PCR. TCRdb re-analysed the immunoSEQ multiplex PCR reads in MiXCR, keeping a single row per CDR3 protein. Of some 260,000 distinct CDR3 sequences detected, around 84% appear once; the ten largest clones hold about 0.11%. CD8+ and CD4+ T cells from blood underwent TCR beta sequencing. Treatment-naive patients with stable or active relapsing-remitting disease served as multiple sclerosis controls. TEMRA cells were FACS-enriched, with CD8+ and CD4+ T cells isolated negatively.

This entry belongs to a study of CD8 T cells in Susac syndrome. The clonotype was recovered from a human donor with multiple sclerosis. The sequencing sample was made of CD8+ T cells from PBMCs. The genes are TRBV27 and TRBJ2-1; 9 nucleotides align to TRBD1. The CDR3 loop is CASNSIDRGIHNEQFF. CDR3 coding DNA: TGTGCCAGCAACTCCATAGACAGGGGGATCCACAATGAGCAGTTCTTC.